The entry below gives a single TCR beta chain sequence along with its context. The data belong to a study of T cells in Graves' hyperthyroidism and ophthalmopathy. The authors took PBMCs from roughly 9.3 ml fresh peripheral blood. TCR beta CDR3 region amplification was performed from RNA transcripts. With the HTBI primer set, the TCR CDR3 went through a first round of RT-PCR. TCRdb passed the multiplex PCR reads through MiXCR, listing each CDR3 protein once. The repertoire has approximately 330,000 distinct CDR3 sequences, roughly 18% of them found once; the top ten carry under 55%. The CDR3 has 14 residues. The V and J ends lost 3 bases and 2 bases respectively, with 11 bases between them. The V gene's germline CDR1 is SGHDT and CDR2 YYEEEE.

The sample was blood. The receptor comes from a woman between 50 and 59 years old with Graves' hyperthyroidism. J is TRBJ1-1 and V is TRBV5-6, with D tentatively TRBD1 (5 bases). CDR3 in DNA: TGTGCCAGCAGCTGGGACCGGGACAACACTGAAGCTTTCTTT. Its translation: CASSWDRDNTEAFF.